The 32 T cell receptor beta chains in this list originate from one sample, sequenced in a study of blood T cells in healthy people across ages. It was with a sample-barcoded 5' primer and a J-beta primer mix that a second PCR of roughly 7 to 12 cycles was run. TCRdb reprocessed the 5' RACE reads with MiXCR, giving one entry per CDR3 protein. The sample yields about 1.1 million distinct CDR3 sequences, 35% to 40% seen once. The sequencing sample was made of blood. These receptors all stem from a man younger than 30 in good health.

This clonotype was counted a few times. The chain links TRBV10-3 to TRBJ1-5, with TRBD1 matching over 7 bases. The CDR3 spans 13 residues. The V gene's germline CDR1 is ENHRY and CDR2 SYGVKD. The trim removed 6 bases at V and 3 bases at J, leaving 2 bases unmatched. CDR3 nucleotides: TGTGCCATCAGGGGACAGCCCAATCAGCCCCAGCATTTT. Residues: CAIRGQPNQPQHF.

The V gene is TRBV7-2, the J gene TRBJ2-3, with D tentatively TRBD2 (5 bases). Trimming stripped 1 base from V and 10 bases from J, with 15 bases between. CDR3 length: 14 amino acids. The germline gives CDR1 SGHTA, CDR2 FQGNSA. The CDR3 DNA reads TGTGCCAGCAGCTTAGACGTGGCTCGGGATGCGCAGTATTTT. This gives the protein CASSLDVARDAQYF.

This clonotype was picked up many times. V gene TRBV7-2 combines with J gene TRBJ2-1; D assignment may be TRBD1 or TRBD2 (6 bases each). The V end lost 3 bases, the J end lost 3 bases, and 12 bases lay between the germline ends. Per the germline V gene, CDR1 is SGHTA and CDR2 is FQGNSA. This CDR3 is 15 amino acids long. The CDR3 DNA sequence: TGTGCCAGCAGCTTTTCTAAGGGGGGCTACAATGAGCAGTTCTTC. Protein product: CASSFSKGGYNEQFF.

In DNA form, the CDR3 reads TGTGCCAGCAGTTTAACAGCAGGTGCGGGCACAGATACGCAGTATTTT. Translation gives CASSLTAGAGTDTQYF. The rearrangement joins TRBV28 to TRBJ2-3; D call uncertain. Germline V lookup: CDR1 MDHEN, CDR2 SYDVKM. The CDR3 runs 16 residues. V was shortened by 2 bases and J by 1 base, with 13 bases between the two germline ends.

J is TRBJ2-5 and V is TRBV4-1; D unclear. The tail of the sequence fits TRBJ2-7 better, so the J call may be wrong. Per germline, CDR1 MGHRA and CDR2 YSYEKL. This CDR3 contains 15 residues. The CDR3 nucleotides are TGCGCCAGCAGCCAAGGGGAAGGGCCATCGTACGAGCAGTACTTC. Its protein is CASSQGEGPSYEQYF.

This clonotype was found once. A much larger clone sits a single nucleotide away, making a read error possible. The V and J genes are TRBV12-3 or TRBV12-4 and TRBJ1-5; TRBD1 is a possible D gene (6 bases). There are 14 residues in the CDR3. V was trimmed by 6 bases and J by 6 bases, leaving 15 bases between them. Here the CDR3 reads CASRFMGATQPQHF. DNA of the CDR3: TGTGCCAGCAGGTTCATGGGGGCCACTCAGCCCCAGCATTTT.

This clonotype occurred many times. V is TRBV6-4 and J is TRBJ2-3; D uncertain. The germline V and J ends were trimmed by 8 bases and 7 bases, with 13 bases remaining between them. In germline, CDR1 is MRHNA, CDR2 SNTAGT. This CDR3 is 12 amino acids long. Here the CDR3 reads CASSLAQNTQYF. CDR3 DNA: TGTGCCAGCTCACTGGCCCAGAATACGCAGTATTTT.

This clonotype has a handful of counts. The chain couples TRBV2 to TRBJ1-1; 7 nucleotides align to TRBD1. J lost 0 bases, V lost 5 bases, and 6 bases had no gene match. The V gene's germline CDR1 is SNHLY and CDR2 FYNNEI. This CDR3 contains 15 residues. This CDR3 reads CASSKGQAMNTEAFF. CDR3 sequence (DNA): TGTGCCAGCAGTAAAGGACAGGCGATGAACACTGAAGCTTTCTTT.

This rearrangement joins TRBV12-3 or TRBV12-4 to TRBJ2-2; TRBD1 or TRBD2 may be the D gene (6 bases each). With 1 base removed from V and 4 bases from J, the gap between germline ends came to 13 bases. The CDR3 runs 16 residues. DNA of the CDR3: TGTGCCAGCAGTTTAGGTTGGGGGGCTGGCACCGGGGAGCTGTTTTTT. It translates to CASSLGWGAGTGELFF.

The CDR3 DNA is TGTGCCGGCACCGGGGGGTATGAGCAGTACTTC. It yields the protein CAGTGGYEQYF. The J gene is TRBJ2-5, the V gene TRBV7-8; 7 bases agree with TRBD2. The junction had 11 bases not matched to a gene; V was cut back by 11 bases and J by 11 bases. Germline CDR1 reads SGHVS; CDR2 reads FQNEAQ. This CDR3 has 11 amino acids.

The chain has TRBV2 and TRBJ1-3; tentative D call: TRBD1 (6 bases). Trimming removed 4 bases from V and 7 bases from J, with 14 bases in between. CDR1 and CDR2 (germline): SNHLY, FYNNEI. The CDR3 is made up of 14 amino acids. CDR3 bases: TGTGCCAGCAGTGTTGCCGGGGGCATTAACACCATATATTTT. Its translation is CASSVAGGINTIYF.

Points on this clonotype: One end of the junction fails to match germline, which may point to a read error. The genes are TRBV5-1 and TRBJ2-7; D may be TRBD2 (6 bases). The DNA end is more similar to TRBJ2-4, so the J call may be wrong. Germline-derived CDR1 and CDR2 are SGHRS and YFSETQ. The CDR3 has 17 amino acids. For the CDR3, the DNA is TGCTCCAGCAGCTCGGGACGGCAGGGACTAGCCAAAAACATTCAGTACTTC. Translation: CSSSSGRQGLAKNIQYF.

V gene TRBV5-1 combines with J gene TRBJ1-4, with 9 nucleotides matching TRBD1. V lost 6 bases and J lost 6; bases outside the gene matches: 6. The CDR3 loop spans 14 amino acids. CDR1 is SGHRS and CDR2 is YFSETQ in the germline V gene. The CDR3 DNA is TGCGCCAGCATGGGACAGGGAGCGGATGAAAAACTGTTTTTT. It codes for CASMGQGADEKLFF. Looking up the rest from reference TRBV5-1 and TRBJ1-4 gives the full variable domain: KAGVTQTPRYLIKTRGQQVTLSCSPISGHRSVSWYQQTPGQGLQFLFEYFSETQRNKGNFPGRFSGRQFSNSRSEMNVSTLELGDSALYLCASMGQGADEKLFFGSGTQLSVL.

The chain joins TRBV11-2 to TRBJ1-1, with D unclear. This CDR3 comprises 14 residues. V gave up 0 bases and J gave up 4 bases, with 9 bases separating them. Germline values: CDR1 SGHAT, CDR2 FQNNGV. The CDR3 region is CASSLDDWGTEAFF. The CDR3 DNA sequence: TGTGCCAGCAGCTTAGACGATTGGGGCACTGAAGCTTTCTTT. The whole variable domain, remainder taken from reference TRBV11-2 and TRBJ1-1, is EAGVAQSPRYKIIEKRQSVAFWCNPISGHATLYWYQQILGQGPKLLIQFQNNGVVDDSQLPKDRFSAERLKGVDSTLKIQPAKLEDSAVYLCASSLDDWGTEAFFGQGTRLTVV.

V and J are TRBV27 and TRBJ2-4; 7 bases fit TRBD1. This CDR3 comprises 15 residues. The V gene's germline CDR1 is MNHEY and CDR2 SMNVEV (reference sequence). V shed 5 bases and J 13 bases; nucleotides not matched to a gene: 17. The CDR3 DNA is TGTGCCAGCAGTCCACGGGACAGACCCTACAATGAGCAGTACTTC. Protein: CASSPRDRPYNEQYF.

On this clonotype itself: One junction end disagrees with the germline gene, perhaps due to a read error. The rearrangement links TRBV7-2 to TRBJ1-5; D ambiguous. CDR3 size: 15 residues. The germline V gene has CDR1 SGHTA and CDR2 FQGNSA. The CDR3 is CASSLPGGGNQPQLF. As DNA, the CDR3 is TGTGCCAGCAGCCTTCCGGGAGGTGGAAATCAGCCCCAGCTTTTT.

This clonotype has only one observation. One end of the junction does not line up with germline, which may come from a read error. This rearrangement joins TRBV20-1 to TRBJ1-1; D is ambiguous. This CDR3 has 14 residues. Germline V gives CDR1 DFQATT, CDR2 SNEGSKA (reference sequence). CDR3 protein: CSAGDRNAATEAFF. CDR3 DNA: TGCAGTGCTGGAGATCGCAACGCTGCGACTGAAGCTTTCTTT.

Regarding this clonotype: A read error may produce the germline difference seen at one junction end. The chain recombines TRBV4-2 with TRBJ2-7; D is possibly TRBD2 (6 bases). The end of the DNA fits TRBJ2-5 better, so the J call may be wrong. The CDR3 has 15 residues. Germline V CDR1 and CDR2: LGHNA, YNFKEQ. CDR3 sequence: CAGSQWRGWVETQYF. The CDR3 region has the DNA TGTGCCGGCAGCCAATGGCGGGGATGGGTAGAGACCCAGTACTTC.

This clonotype came up a few times. The genes are TRBV10-3 and TRBJ1-1; TRBD1 might be the D (5 bases). The ends were cut back, 2 bases at V and 7 bases at J, with 11 bases in the middle. The CDR3 loop spans 13 amino acids. Germline CDR1 ENHRY, CDR2 SYGVKD. CDR3 protein: CAISETGNREAFF. The CDR3 DNA reads TGTGCCATCAGTGAGACAGGAAACCGTGAAGCTTTCTTT.

The chain recombines TRBV2 with TRBJ2-5, with a possible D match to TRBD1 (5 bases). This CDR3 comprises 13 residues. V lost 8 bases to trimming and J lost 2 bases, with 12 bases between them. Germline loops: CDR1 SNHLY, CDR2 FYNNEI. This chain's CDR3 is CASGINRQETQYF. The CDR3 DNA is TGTGCCAGCGGAATCAACAGGCAAGAGACCCAGTACTTC.

In DNA, the CDR3 is TGTGCCAGCAGTCCTAGCGGCACTGGGGCCAACGTCCTGACTTTC. Its translation: CASSPSGTGANVLTF. This rearrangement joins TRBV2 to TRBJ2-6, with 7 bases identical to TRBD2. Trimming removed 5 bases from V and 2 bases from J; junction bases left unmatched: 3. Germline V CDR1 and CDR2: SNHLY, FYNNEI. The CDR3 contains 15 residues.

This clonotype was counted a few times. The rearrangement joins TRBV29-1 to TRBJ1-2, with unresolved D. The V end lost 8 bases, the J end lost 8 bases, and 15 bases lay between the germline ends. Per the germline V gene, CDR1 is SQVTM and CDR2 is ANQGSEA. The CDR3 runs to 11 residues. The CDR3 nucleotides are TGCAGCTCCCTTGGTAGTCCGGGCTACACCTTC. Translation gives CSSLGSPGYTF.

This clonotype was seen a single time. This rearrangement joins TRBV6-2 or TRBV6-3 to TRBJ2-5; D might be TRBD1 (5 bases). This CDR3 contains 13 residues. Trimming took off 4 bases at V and 5 bases at J, with 11 bases between the two ends. Germline V CDR1 and CDR2: MNHEY, SVGEGT. CDR3 DNA: TGTGCCAGCAGTTGGGGCCCAGTTGAGACCCAGTACTTC. It is translated as CASSWGPVETQYF.

This chain uses TRBV2 with TRBJ1-1; TRBD1 agrees at 7 bases. Germline V gene sequence: CDR1 SNHLY, CDR2 FYNNEI. V dropped 5 bases and J dropped 5; count of bases not matched to a gene: 14. The length of the CDR3 is 16 residues. The CDR3 here is CASSQDSTGLGTEAFF. The CDR3 DNA is TGTGCCAGCAGTCAGGACTCGACAGGGTTAGGGACTGAAGCTTTCTTT.

This clonotype was picked up a small number of times. The V call is TRBV7-9, the J call TRBJ2-7; D is ambiguous. The CDR3 totals 11 residues. V shed 5 bases and J shed 6 bases, with 8 bases lying between them. CDR1 and CDR2 from the germline V gene are SEHNR and FQNEAQ (reference sequence). Written as DNA, the CDR3 is TGTGCCAGCAGCCCATCTTCCGAGCAGTACTTC. Translating gives CASSPSSEQYF. The full variable domain, rest sourced from reference TRBV7-9 and TRBJ2-7, is DTGVSQNPRHKITKRGQNVTFRCDPISEHNRLYWYRQTLGQGPEFLTYFQNEAQLEKSRLLSDRFSAERPKGSFSTLEIQRTEQGDSAMYLCASSPSSEQYFGPGTRLTVT.

Only a few counts were recorded for this clonotype. This sequence joins TRBV7-2 and TRBJ1-2, with unresolved D. CDR1 is SGHTA and CDR2 is FQGNSA in the germline V gene. V lost 4 bases, J lost 5 bases, and 8 bases lay in between. The CDR3 loop spans 12 amino acids. CDR3 protein: CASSSARYGYTF. The CDR3 DNA is TGTGCCAGCAGCTCGGCGCGGTATGGCTACACCTTC.

This chain uses TRBV4-1 with TRBJ2-7; possible D gene TRBD1, 6 bases. In germline, CDR1 is MGHRA, CDR2 YSYEKL. There are 16 residues in the CDR3. V lost 0 bases and J 0 bases, leaving 12 bases between the germline ends. The CDR3 DNA is TGCGCCAGCAGCCAAGAGCTGGGGGCCCTCTCCTACGAGCAGTACTTC. It yields the protein CASSQELGALSYEQYF.

The sample holds one count of this clonotype. The genes are TRBV6-2 or TRBV6-3 and TRBJ1-5, with 7 bases matching TRBD1. There are 15 residues in the CDR3. Germline V gene lookup returns CDR1 MNHEY and CDR2 SVGEGT. J gave up 5 bases and V 7 bases, and 11 bases lay outside the gene matches. CDR3 in amino acids: CASTMTGRGDQPQHF. The DNA of the CDR3 is TGTGCCAGCACAATGACAGGGAGAGGGGATCAGCCCCAGCATTTT.

This clonotype showed up many times. This chain links TRBV6-5 with TRBJ2-5, with D possibly TRBD1 on 6 matching bases. The CDR3 has 14 amino acids. Per the germline V gene, CDR1 is MNHEY and CDR2 is SVGAGI. The V gene lost 4 bases and the J gene lost 2 bases, with 11 bases spanning the gap. The CDR3 DNA follows: TGTGCCAGCAGTTGGCAGAGGGGGCAAGAGACCCAGTACTTC. It encodes CASSWQRGQETQYF.

This clonotype was counted only a few times. The V call is TRBV12-3 or TRBV12-4, the J call TRBJ2-2; tentatively, D is TRBD1 (6 bases). The germline V and J ends were trimmed by 1 base and 4 bases, with 10 bases remaining between them. This CDR3 has 15 residues. The CDR3 sequence: CASSLGGPGTGELFF. CDR3 in DNA: TGTGCCAGCAGTTTAGGGGGGCCGGGCACCGGGGAGCTGTTTTTT.

Only a few counts were recorded for this clonotype. The V and J genes are TRBV29-1 and TRBJ1-1; no clear D. The CDR3 runs 12 residues. V was cut by 4 bases and J by 4 bases, with 10 bases left in between. The germline V gene encodes CDR1 SQVTM and CDR2 ANQGSEA. CDR3 DNA sequence: TGCAGCGTTGGACTCTTGGGCACTGAAGCTTTCTTT. Protein sequence: CSVGLLGTEAFF.

This clonotype was counted between two and nine times. The V and J genes are TRBV4-1 and TRBJ1-1; D gene unclear. The CDR3 runs 15 residues. V gave up 3 bases and J gave up 5 bases, with 16 bases separating them. Germline CDR1 and CDR2: MGHRA and YSYEKL. CDR3 loop: CASSHNEHKRTEAFF. CDR3 DNA: TGCGCCAGCAGCCACAACGAGCACAAGAGGACTGAAGCTTTCTTT.